The following is a TCR beta chain sequence with its context. The antigen is unknown. These data originate in a study of T cell repertoires in cytomegalovirus infection. Whole-study findings and limits: Ex vivo responses were dominated by HLA-C-restricted CMV-specific TCR beta clonotypes. Using cumulative public TCR beta family frequency, the authors identified those who carried CMV together with the relevant HLA.

The CDR3 runs to 13 residues. The germline V and J ends were trimmed by 3 bases and 3 bases, with 9 bases remaining between them. Germline lookup yields CDR1 SGHDN and CDR2 FVKESK. TCRdb called the reads again in MiXCR, with one record for every CDR3 protein. The data contain hundreds of thousands of distinct CDR3 sequences, roughly 33% of them singletons. This clonotype was sampled from a human donor in good health (CMV status not recorded). Some clones in this sample may be carry-over from other donors' samples. The sample consisted of cultured PBMCs, taken from culture after CMV antigen stimulation. The genes are TRBV14 and TRBJ2-7, with D possibly TRBD1 on 6 matching bases. This CDR3 reads CASSQGARYEQYF. In DNA, the CDR3 is TGTGCCAGCAGCCAGGGGGCCCGCTACGAGCAGTACTTC.